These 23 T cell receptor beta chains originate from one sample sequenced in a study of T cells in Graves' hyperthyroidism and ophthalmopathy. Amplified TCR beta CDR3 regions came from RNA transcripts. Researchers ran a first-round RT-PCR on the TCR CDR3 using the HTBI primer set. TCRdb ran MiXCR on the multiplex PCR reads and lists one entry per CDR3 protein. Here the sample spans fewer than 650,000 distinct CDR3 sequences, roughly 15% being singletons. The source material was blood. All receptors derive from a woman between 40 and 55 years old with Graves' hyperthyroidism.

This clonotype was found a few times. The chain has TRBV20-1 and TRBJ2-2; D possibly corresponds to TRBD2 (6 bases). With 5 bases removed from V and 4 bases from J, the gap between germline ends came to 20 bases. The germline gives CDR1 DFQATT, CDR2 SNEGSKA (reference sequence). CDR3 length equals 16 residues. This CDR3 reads CSAPPGLLRSTGELFF. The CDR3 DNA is TGCAGTGCTCCTCCGGGACTCCTACGTTCCACCGGGGAGCTGTTTTTT.

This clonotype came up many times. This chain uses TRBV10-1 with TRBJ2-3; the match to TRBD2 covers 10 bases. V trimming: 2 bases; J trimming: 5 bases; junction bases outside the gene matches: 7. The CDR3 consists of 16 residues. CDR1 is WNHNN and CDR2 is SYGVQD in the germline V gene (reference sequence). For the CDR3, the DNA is TGCGCCAGCAGTGAGACAGCGGGAGGGTTAGGAGATACGCAGTATTTT. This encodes CASSETAGGLGDTQYF.

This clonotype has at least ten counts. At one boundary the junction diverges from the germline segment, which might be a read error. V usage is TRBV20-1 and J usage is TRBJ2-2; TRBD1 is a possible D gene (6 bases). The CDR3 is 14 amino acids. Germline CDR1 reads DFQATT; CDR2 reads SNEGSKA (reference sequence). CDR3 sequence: CSAGDRSSTGELFF. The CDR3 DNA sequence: TGCAGTGCTGGAGACAGGAGTTCCACCGGGGAGCTGTTTTTT.

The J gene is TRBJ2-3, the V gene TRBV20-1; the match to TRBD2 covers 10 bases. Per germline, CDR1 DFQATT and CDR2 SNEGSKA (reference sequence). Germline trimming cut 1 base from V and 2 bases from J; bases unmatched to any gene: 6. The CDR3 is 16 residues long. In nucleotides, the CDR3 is TGCAGTGCTAGAGGTGTGACTAGCGGGCCCACAGATACGCAGTATTTT. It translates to CSARGVTSGPTDTQYF.

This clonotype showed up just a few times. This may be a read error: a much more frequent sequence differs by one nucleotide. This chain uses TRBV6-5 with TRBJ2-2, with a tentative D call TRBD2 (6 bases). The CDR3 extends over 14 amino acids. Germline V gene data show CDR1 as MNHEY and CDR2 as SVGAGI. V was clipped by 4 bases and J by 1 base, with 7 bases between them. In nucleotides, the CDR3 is TGTGCCAGCAGTTGGCGGGAGAACACCGGGGAGCTGTTTTTT. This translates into CASSWRENTGELFF.

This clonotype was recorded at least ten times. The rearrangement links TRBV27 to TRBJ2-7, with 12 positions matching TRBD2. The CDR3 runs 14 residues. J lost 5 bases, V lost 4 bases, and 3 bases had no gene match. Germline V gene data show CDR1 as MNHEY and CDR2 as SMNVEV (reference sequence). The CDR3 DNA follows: TGTGCCAGCAGTTCCCTAGCGGGAGGGAACGAGCAGTACTTC. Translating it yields CASSSLAGGNEQYF.

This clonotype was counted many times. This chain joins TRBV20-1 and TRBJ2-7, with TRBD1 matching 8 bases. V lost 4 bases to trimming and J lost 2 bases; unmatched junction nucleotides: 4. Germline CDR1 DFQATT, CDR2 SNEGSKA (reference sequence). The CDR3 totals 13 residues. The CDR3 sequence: CSATGQGPYEQYF. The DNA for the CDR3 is TGCAGTGCTACTGGACAGGGTCCCTACGAGCAGTACTTC.

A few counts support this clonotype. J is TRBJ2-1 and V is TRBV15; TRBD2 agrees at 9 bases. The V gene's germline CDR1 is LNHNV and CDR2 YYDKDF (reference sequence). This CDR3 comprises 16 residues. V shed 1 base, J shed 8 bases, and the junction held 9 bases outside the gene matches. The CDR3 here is CATSRGAGGAFDEQFF. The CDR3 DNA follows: TGTGCCACCAGCAGAGGGGCGGGAGGGGCTTTTGATGAGCAGTTCTTC.

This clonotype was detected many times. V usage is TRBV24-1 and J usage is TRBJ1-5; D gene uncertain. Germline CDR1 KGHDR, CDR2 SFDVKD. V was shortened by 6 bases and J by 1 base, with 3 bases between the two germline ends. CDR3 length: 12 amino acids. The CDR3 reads CATSSSNQPQHF. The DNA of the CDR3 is TGTGCCACCAGTTCGAGCAATCAGCCCCAGCATTTT.

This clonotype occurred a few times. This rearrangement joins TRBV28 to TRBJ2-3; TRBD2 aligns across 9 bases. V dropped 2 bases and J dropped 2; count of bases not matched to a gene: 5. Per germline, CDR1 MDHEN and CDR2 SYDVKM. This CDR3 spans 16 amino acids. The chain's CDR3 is CASSLASGKLTDTQYF. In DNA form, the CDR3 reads TGTGCCAGCAGTTTAGCTAGCGGGAAACTCACAGATACGCAGTATTTT.

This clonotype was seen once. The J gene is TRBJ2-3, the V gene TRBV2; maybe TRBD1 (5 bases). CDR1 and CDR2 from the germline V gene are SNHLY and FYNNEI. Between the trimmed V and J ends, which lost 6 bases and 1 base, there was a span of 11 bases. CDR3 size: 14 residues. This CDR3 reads CASRDRRGTDTQYF. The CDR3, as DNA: TGTGCCAGCAGAGACAGACGCGGCACAGATACGCAGTATTTT.

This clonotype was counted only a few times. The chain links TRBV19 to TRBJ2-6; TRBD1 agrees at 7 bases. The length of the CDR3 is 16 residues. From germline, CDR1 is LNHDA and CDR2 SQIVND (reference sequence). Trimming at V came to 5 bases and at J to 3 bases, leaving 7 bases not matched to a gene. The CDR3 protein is CASSRTGLFGANVLTF. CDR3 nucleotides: TGTGCCAGTAGTCGGACAGGCCTTTTTGGGGCCAACGTCCTGACTTTC. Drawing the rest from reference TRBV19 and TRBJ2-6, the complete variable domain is DGGITQSPKYLFRKEGQNVTLSCEQNLNHDAMYWYRQDPGQGLRLIYYSQIVNDFQKGDIAEGYSVSREKKESFPLTVTSAQKNPTAFYLCASSRTGLFGANVLTFGAGSRLTVL.

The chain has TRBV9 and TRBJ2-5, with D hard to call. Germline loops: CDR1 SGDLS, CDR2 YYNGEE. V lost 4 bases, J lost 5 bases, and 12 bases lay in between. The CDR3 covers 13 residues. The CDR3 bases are TGTGCCAGCAGCAATGGTGGGTCGGAGACCCAGTACTTC. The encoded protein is CASSNGGSETQYF. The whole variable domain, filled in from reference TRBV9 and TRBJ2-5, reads DSGVTQTPKHLITATGQRVTLRCSPRSGDLSVYWYQQSLDQGLQFLIQYYNGEERAKGNILERFSAQQFPDLHSELNLSSLELGDSALYFCASSNGGSETQYFGPGTRLLVL.

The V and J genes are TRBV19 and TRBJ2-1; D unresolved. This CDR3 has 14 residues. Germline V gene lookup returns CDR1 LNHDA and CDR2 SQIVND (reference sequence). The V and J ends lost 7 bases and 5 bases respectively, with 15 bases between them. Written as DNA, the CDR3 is TGTGCCAGTAAACACCCTCCCGAGAACAATGAGCAGTTCTTC. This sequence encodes CASKHPPENNEQFF.

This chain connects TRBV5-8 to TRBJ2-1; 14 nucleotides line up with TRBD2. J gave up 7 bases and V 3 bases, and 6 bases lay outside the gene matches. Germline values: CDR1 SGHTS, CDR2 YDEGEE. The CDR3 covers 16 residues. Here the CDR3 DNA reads TGTGCCAGCAGCTCGCGACTAGCGGGAGGGAATAATGAGCAGTTCTTC. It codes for CASSSRLAGGNNEQFF.

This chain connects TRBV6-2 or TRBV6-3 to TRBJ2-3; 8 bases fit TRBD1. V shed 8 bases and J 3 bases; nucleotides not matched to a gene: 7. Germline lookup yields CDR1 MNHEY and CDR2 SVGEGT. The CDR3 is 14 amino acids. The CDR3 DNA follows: TGTGCCAGCCGCCCAGGGGGCTCAACAGATACGCAGTATTTT. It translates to CASRPGGSTDTQYF.

CDR3 amino acids: CASSRGPSLILNTGELFF. CDR3 bases: TGTGCCAGCTCACGGGGACCTTCACTAATCCTCAACACCGGGGAGCTGTTTTTT. This chain uses TRBV18 with TRBJ2-2; D may correspond to TRBD1 or TRBD2 (5 bases each). CDR1 and CDR2 from the germline V gene are KGHSH and LQKENI. This CDR3 contains 18 residues. V lost 4 bases, J lost 2 bases, and 20 bases lay in between.

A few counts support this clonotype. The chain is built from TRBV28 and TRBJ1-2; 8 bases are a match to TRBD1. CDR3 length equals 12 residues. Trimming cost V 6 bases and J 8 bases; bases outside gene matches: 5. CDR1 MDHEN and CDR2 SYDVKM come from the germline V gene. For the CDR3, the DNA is TGTGCCAGCAGCCAACAGGGGGAGGGCTACACCTTC. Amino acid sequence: CASSQQGEGYTF.

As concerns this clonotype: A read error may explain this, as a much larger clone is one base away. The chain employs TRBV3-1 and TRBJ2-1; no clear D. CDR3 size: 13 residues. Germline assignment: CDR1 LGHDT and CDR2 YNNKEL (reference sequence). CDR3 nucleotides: TGTGCCAACAGCCAAGAGGACTACAATGAGCAGTTCTTC. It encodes CANSQEDYNEQFF.

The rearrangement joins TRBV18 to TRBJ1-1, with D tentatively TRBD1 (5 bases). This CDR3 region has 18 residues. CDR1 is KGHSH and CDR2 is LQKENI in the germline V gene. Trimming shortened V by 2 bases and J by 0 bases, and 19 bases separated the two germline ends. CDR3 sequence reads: CASSPRSWGKGMNTEAFF. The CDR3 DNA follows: TGTGCCAGCTCACCAAGATCGTGGGGAAAGGGGATGAACACTGAAGCTTTCTTT.

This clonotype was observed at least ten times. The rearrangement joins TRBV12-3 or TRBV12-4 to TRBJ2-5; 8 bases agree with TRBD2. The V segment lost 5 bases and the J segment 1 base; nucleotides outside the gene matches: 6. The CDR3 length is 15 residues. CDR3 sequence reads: CASSKRTSLQETQYF. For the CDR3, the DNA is TGTGCCAGCAGTAAGAGGACTAGCCTCCAAGAGACCCAGTACTTC.

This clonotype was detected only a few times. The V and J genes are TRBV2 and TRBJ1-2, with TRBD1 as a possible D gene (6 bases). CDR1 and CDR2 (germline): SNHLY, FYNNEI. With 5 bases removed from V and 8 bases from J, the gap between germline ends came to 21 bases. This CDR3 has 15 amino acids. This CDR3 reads CASSRGWTVARGYTF. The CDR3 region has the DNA TGTGCCAGCAGTAGGGGATGGACAGTCGCTAGGGGCTACACCTTC.

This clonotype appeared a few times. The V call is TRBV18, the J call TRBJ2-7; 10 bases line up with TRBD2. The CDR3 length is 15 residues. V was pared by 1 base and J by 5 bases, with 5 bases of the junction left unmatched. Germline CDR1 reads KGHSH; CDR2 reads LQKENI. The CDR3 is CASSPRSGRRDEQYF. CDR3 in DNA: TGTGCCAGCTCACCACGTAGCGGGAGGCGCGACGAGCAGTACTTC.